This TCR beta chain was captured in a study of OX40 agonist ivuxolimab in advanced cancers. Across the study: Each dose-escalation patient presented with hepatocellular carcinoma, melanoma, renal cell or head and neck cancer.

The assay was immunoSEQ multiplex PCR, and TCRdb's table has in-frame clones only and misses some. The table has approximately 82,000 clones, about 86% seen once; the top ten hold under 7.5%. The CDR3 runs to 13 residues. Deletions cut 6 bases from V and 1 base from J, with 9 bases between. Germline CDR1 MNHEY, CDR2 SVGAGI. A word on this clone: Its antigen is undetermined.

The study, taken as a whole, reports: Antigen specificity remained undetermined for the expanded peripheral T cells. Certain nonresponders likewise exhibited a low normalized T-cell clonal expansion.

The source material was CD4+ or CD8+ T cells sorted from blood, sampled in a trial of the OX40 agonist ivuxolimab. The source is an adult with an advanced solid tumor such as melanoma, head and neck, liver or kidney cancer. This chain links TRBV6-5 with TRBJ1-1; D perhaps matches TRBD1 (6 bases). CDR3 residues: CASRGGQNTEAFF. DNA of the CDR3: TGTGCCAGCAGGGGGGGACAGAACACTGAAGCTTTCTTT.